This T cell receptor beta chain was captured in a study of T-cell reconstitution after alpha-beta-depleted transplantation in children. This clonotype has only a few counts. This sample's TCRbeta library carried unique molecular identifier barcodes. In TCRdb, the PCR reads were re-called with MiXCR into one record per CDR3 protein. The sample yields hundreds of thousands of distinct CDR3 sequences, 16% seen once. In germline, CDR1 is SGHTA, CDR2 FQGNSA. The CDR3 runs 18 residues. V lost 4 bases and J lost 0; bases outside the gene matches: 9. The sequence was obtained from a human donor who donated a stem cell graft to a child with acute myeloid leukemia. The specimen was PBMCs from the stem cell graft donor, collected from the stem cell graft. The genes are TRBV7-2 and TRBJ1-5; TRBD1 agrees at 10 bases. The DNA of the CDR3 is TGTGCCAGCAGCTCCCGGGACAGGGGCGTTAATAGCAATCAGCCCCAGCATTTT. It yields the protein CASSSRDRGVNSNQPQHF.